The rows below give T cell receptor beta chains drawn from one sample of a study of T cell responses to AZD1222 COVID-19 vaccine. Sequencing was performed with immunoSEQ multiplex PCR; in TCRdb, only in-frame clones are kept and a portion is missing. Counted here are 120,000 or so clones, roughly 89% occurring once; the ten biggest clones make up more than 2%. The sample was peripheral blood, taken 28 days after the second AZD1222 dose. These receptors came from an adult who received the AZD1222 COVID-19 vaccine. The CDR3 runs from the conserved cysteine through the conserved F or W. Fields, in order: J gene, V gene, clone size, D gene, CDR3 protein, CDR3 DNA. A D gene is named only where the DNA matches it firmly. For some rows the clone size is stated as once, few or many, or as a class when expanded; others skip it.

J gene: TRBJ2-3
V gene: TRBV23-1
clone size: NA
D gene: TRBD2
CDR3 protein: CASRTSGTDTQYF
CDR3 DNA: TGCGCCTCCCGGACTAGCGGCACAGATACGCAGTATTTT

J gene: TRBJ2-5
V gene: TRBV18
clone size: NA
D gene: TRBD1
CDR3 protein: CASSVRDRGTRETQYF
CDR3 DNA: TGTGCCAGCTCAGTCCGGGACAGGGGTACCCGGGAGACCCAGTACTTC

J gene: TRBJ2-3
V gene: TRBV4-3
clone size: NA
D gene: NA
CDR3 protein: CASSLRDGDTQYF
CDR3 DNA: TGCGCCAGCAGCCTTCGGGACGGAGATACGCAGTATTTT

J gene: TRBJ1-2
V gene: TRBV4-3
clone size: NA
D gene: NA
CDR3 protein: CASSQDLRGQGDYGYTF
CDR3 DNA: TGCGCCAGCAGCCAAGATTTAAGAGGGCAGGGCGACTATGGCTACACCTTC

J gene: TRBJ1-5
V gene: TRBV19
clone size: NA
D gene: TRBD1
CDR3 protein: CASSIAGQGGQHF
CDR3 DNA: TGTGCCAGTAGTATAGCGGGGCAGGGGGGCCAGCATTTT

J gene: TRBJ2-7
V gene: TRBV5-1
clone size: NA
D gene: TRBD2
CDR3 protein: CASSSLAGAHEQYF
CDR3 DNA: TGCGCCAGCAGCTCCTTAGCGGGGGCACACGAGCAGTACTTC

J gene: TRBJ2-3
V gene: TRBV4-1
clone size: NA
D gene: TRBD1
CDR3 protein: CASSPRDRDTDTQYF
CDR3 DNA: TGCGCCAGCAGCCCCCGGGACAGGGACACAGATACGCAGTATTTT

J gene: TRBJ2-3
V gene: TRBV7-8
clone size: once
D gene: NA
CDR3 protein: CASSLGVSDHSTDTQYF
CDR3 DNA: TGTGCCAGCAGCTTAGGGGTCAGCGACCATAGCACAGATACGCAGTATTTT

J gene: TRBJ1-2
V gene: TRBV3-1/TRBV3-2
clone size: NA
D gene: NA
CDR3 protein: CASSPLATNYGYTF
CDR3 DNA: TGTGCCAGCAGCCCTCTGGCCACAAACTATGGCTACACCTTC

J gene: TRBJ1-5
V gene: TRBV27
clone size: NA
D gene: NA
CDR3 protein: CASSLFPNNQPQHF
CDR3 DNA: TGTGCCAGCAGTTTATTCCCCAATAATCAGCCCCAGCATTTT

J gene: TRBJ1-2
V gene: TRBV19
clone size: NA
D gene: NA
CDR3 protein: CASSITGPLNYGYTF
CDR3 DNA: TGTGCCAGTAGTATAACCGGGCCCCTCAACTATGGCTACACCTTC

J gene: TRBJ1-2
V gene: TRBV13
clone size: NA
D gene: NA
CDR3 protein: CASNYPGRLYGYTF
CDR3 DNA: TGTGCCAGCAACTATCCAGGTCGCCTCTATGGCTACACCTTC

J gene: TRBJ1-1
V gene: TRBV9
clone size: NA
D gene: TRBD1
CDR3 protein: CASSVQGGTEAFF
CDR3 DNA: TGTGCCAGCAGCGTACAGGGGGGCACTGAAGCTTTCTTT

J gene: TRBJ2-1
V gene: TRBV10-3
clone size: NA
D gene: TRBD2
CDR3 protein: CAIRKIGGGLSNEQFF
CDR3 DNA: TGTGCCATCCGTAAAATCGGGGGGGGCTTGTCGAATGAGCAGTTCTTC

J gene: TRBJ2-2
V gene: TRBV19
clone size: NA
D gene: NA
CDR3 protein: CASSYAANTGELFF
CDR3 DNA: TGTGCCAGTAGTTACGCTGCGAACACCGGGGAGCTGTTTTTT

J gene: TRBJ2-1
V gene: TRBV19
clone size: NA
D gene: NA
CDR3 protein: CASSIVGGLTYNEQFF
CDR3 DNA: TGTGCCAGTAGTATAGTCGGGGGCTTGACCTACAATGAGCAGTTCTTC

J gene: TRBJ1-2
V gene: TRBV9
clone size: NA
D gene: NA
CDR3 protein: CASSGQDYGYTF
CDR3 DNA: TGTGCCAGCAGCGGGCAGGACTATGGCTACACCTTC

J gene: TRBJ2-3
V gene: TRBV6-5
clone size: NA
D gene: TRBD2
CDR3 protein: CASSRASGGDTQYF
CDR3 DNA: TGTGCCAGCAGTCGGGCTAGCGGGGGAGATACGCAGTATTTT

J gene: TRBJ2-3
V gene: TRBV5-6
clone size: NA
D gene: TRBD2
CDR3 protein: CASSYPKVAGGEADTQYF
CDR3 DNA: TGTGCCAGCAGCTACCCAAAGGTAGCGGGGGGTGAGGCAGATACGCAGTATTTT

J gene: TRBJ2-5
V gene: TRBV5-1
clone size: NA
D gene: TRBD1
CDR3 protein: CASSLGPTGGGETQYF
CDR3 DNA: TGCGCCAGCAGCTTGGGCCCAACAGGGGGCGGAGAGACCCAGTACTTC

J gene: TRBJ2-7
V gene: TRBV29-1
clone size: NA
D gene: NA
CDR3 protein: CSVEVQNSYEQYF
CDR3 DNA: TGCAGCGTTGAAGTTCAGAACTCCTACGAGCAGTACTTC

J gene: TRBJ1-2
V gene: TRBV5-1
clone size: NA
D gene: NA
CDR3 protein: CASADNYGYTF
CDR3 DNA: TGCGCCAGCGCCGATAACTATGGCTACACCTTC

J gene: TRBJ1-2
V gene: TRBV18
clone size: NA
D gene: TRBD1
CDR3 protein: CASSPRDRGSDGYTF
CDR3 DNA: TGTGCCAGCTCACCAAGGGACAGGGGAAGTGATGGCTACACCTTC

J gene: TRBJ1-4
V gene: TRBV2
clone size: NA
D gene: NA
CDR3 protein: CASSPGSNGKLFF
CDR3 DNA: TGTGCCAGCAGTCCTGGCTCGAACGGAAAACTGTTTTTT

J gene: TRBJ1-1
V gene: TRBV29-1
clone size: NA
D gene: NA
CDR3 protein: CSVEVLGGHLNTEAFF
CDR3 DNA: TGCAGCGTTGAAGTTTTAGGGGGGCACCTGAACACTGAAGCTTTCTTT

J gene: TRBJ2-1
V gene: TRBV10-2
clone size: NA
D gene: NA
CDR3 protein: CASMRAGAGNEQFF
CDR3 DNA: TGCGCCAGCATGCGGGCGGGGGCAGGGAATGAGCAGTTCTTC